This T cell receptor (beta chain) was captured in a study of T cells in Graves' hyperthyroidism and ophthalmopathy. Study observations and caveats: A model built on 13 V-J features separated ophthalmopathy from stable hyperthyroidism. Among thyroid clonotypes expanded above 0.001, most also appeared in blood.

V shed 7 bases and J 1 base; nucleotides not matched to a gene: 6. The CDR3 covers 15 residues. Germline loops: CDR1 MNHEY, CDR2 SMNVEV (reference sequence). Regarding this clonotype: Its target is unknown.

Enrolled ophthalmopathy patients presented with a Clinical Activity Score of at least 3, a NOSPECS grade of at least 4, and disease duration under 3 months. Uncontrolled infection, other autoimmune disease, pregnancy or lactation barred patients from enrollment. Amplified TCR beta CDR3 regions derived from RNA transcripts. Researchers ran a first-round RT-PCR on the TCR CDR3 using the HTBI primer set. Using its own MiXCR run on the multiplex PCR reads, TCRdb lists one record per CDR3 protein. The data hold more than 300,000 distinct CDR3 sequences, with around 18% observed a single time. The receptor's source is a man younger than 35 with Graves' ophthalmopathy. V gene TRBV27 combines with J gene TRBJ2-7, with 11 positions matching TRBD2. The sequenced sample was blood. The CDR3 region is CASKGASGGSYEQYF. The CDR3 nucleotides are TGTGCCAGCAAAGGGGCTAGCGGGGGGTCCTACGAGCAGTACTTC.